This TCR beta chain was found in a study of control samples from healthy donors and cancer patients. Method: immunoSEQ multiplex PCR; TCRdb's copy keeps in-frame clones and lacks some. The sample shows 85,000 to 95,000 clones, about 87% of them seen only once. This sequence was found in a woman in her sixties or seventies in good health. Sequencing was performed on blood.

The CDR3 nucleotides read TGTGCCAGCAGCCGGAACTATGGTACTGAGCAGTTCTTC. Translated, it gives CASSRNYGTEQFF. The rearrangement joins TRBV3-1 (or the pseudogene TRBV3-2) to TRBJ2-1; no clear D gene. This CDR3 comprises 13 residues. Trimming removed 4 bases from V and 9 bases from J, with 13 bases in between. The germline V gene encodes CDR1 LGHDT and CDR2 YNNKEL (reference sequence).